This T cell receptor beta chain came from a study of preoperative IRX-2 immunotherapy in early breast cancer. The table came from immunoSEQ multiplex PCR; TCRdb's copy has only in-frame clones and leaves some out. The data hold fewer than 40,000 clones, with about 90% observed a single time. Trimming took off 2 bases at V and 0 bases at J, with 10 bases between the two ends. CDR1 is SSHAT, CDR2 FNYEAQ, per germline (reference sequence). The CDR3 extends over 15 amino acids. Specified treatment: preoperative locoregional IRX-2 cytokine immunotherapy. Samples came from a phase Ib trial of preoperative locoregional IRX-2 cytokine immunotherapy.

The sequence derives from a human donor with breast cancer. The rearrangement uses TRBV7-7 and TRBJ1-1; D is unresolved. The starting material was tumor tissue, obtained after IRX-2 immunotherapy. CDR3 protein: CASSLLSGLNTEAFF. The CDR3 DNA reads as TGTGCCAGCAGCTTATTGAGCGGGCTGAACACTGAAGCTTTCTTT.